This T cell receptor beta chain derives from a study of radiotherapy plus CTLA-4 blockade in lung cancer. Study-level background: In roughly 19% of patients, objective responses were seen; 30% to 35% had disease control.

Alongside CTLA-4 blockade with ipilimumab, patients with chemo-refractory metastatic non-small-cell lung cancer received focal radiation. Clones were read by immunoSEQ multiplex PCR, and TCRdb kept only the in-frame ones, dropping some. The sample has roughly 100,000 clones, roughly four fifths seen once. This CDR3 contains 21 residues. The junction had 13 bases not matched to a gene; V was cut back by 2 bases and J by 1 base. CDR1 is SGHVT, CDR2 SQSDAQ, per germline. A note on this clone: The antigen is unknown.

Study-level results: Reports identified early blood T cell clone dynamics, with interferon-beta, as the best response predictor. Clones derived from tumor TCRs expanded in blood after radiotherapy plus ipilimumab.

This specimen consisted of peripheral blood, obtained from a patient treated with radiotherapy plus ipilimumab. The chain couples TRBV7-4 to TRBJ2-1, with 14 bases fitting TRBD2. This receptor was taken from a human donor with non-small cell lung cancer that progressed on radiotherapy plus ipilimumab. CDR3 residues: CASSLMGSGLAGERSYNEQFF. The CDR3 nucleotides read TGTGCCAGCAGCTTAATGGGGTCGGGACTAGCGGGAGAAAGGTCCTACAATGAGCAGTTCTTC. The full variable domain, with the rest looked up from reference TRBV7-4 and TRBJ2-1, is GAGVSQSPRYKVAKRGRDVALRCDSISGHVTLYWYRQTLGQGSEVLTYSQSDAQRDKSGRPSGRFSAERPERSVSTLKIQRTEQGDSAVYLCASSLMGSGLAGERSYNEQFFGPGTRLTVL.